The 12 T cell receptor beta chains listed next were all sequenced from one sample in a study of T cells in Graves' hyperthyroidism and ophthalmopathy. RNA transcripts were the template for amplifying TCR beta CDR3 regions. When the TCR CDR3 underwent first-round RT-PCR, the HTBI primer set was used. TCRdb ran MiXCR on the multiplex PCR reads and lists one entry per CDR3 protein. The sample yields about 700,000 distinct CDR3 sequences, approximately 15% seen once. Input material: blood. These receptors all come from a woman between 18 and 30 years old with Graves' hyperthyroidism.

This clonotype was recorded many times. This sequence joins TRBV13 and TRBJ2-3; D not resolved. There are 14 residues in the CDR3. Trimming took 5 bases from V and 2 from J, leaving 11 bases between them. In germline, CDR1 is PRHDT, CDR2 FYEKMQ (reference sequence). CDR3 coding DNA: TGTGCCAGCAGCGCTAGAACAGACACAGATACGCAGTATTTT. Translation gives CASSARTDTDTQYF.

A remark on this clonotype: This could be a read error, since a much larger clone is one nucleotide away. The chain is built from TRBV24-1 and TRBJ2-1; tentative D call: TRBD2 (5 bases). Near its end, the DNA agrees better with TRBJ2-7, so the J call may be wrong. CDR1 is KGHDR, CDR2 SFDVKD, per germline. The CDR3 spans 16 residues. The CDR3 protein is CATSDHEGYPYNEQYF. For the CDR3, the DNA is TGTGCCACCAGTGACCATGAGGGATACCCCTACAATGAGCAGTACTTC.

This clonotype was recorded many times. The rearrangement links TRBV20-1 to TRBJ2-1; TRBD2 matches at 12 bases. The ends lost 5 bases at V and 2 bases at J; junction bases unmatched: 10. The V gene's germline CDR1 is DFQATT and CDR2 SNEGSKA (reference sequence). CDR3 length: 17 residues. CDR3 bases: TGCAGTGCTCCCCTCCCCCTAGCGGGAGGGACCTACAATGAGCAGTTCTTC. Encoded protein: CSAPLPLAGGTYNEQFF.

This clonotype was observed many times. V is TRBV20-1 and J is TRBJ2-7, with 11 bases that match TRBD1. V lost 3 bases to trimming and J lost 4 bases; unmatched junction nucleotides: 2. Germline CDR1 and CDR2: DFQATT and SNEGSKA (reference sequence). The CDR3 consists of 13 residues. This chain's CDR3 is CSARDRGRYEQYF. In DNA, the CDR3 is TGCAGTGCTAGGGACAGGGGGCGGTACGAGCAGTACTTC.

The chain is built from TRBV6-2 or TRBV6-3 and TRBJ2-3; the D gene is possibly TRBD2 (6 bases). This CDR3 is built from 15 residues. Between the trimmed V and J ends, which lost 2 bases and 0 bases, there was a span of 9 bases. Germline-derived CDR1 and CDR2 are MNHEY and SVGEGT. CDR3 nucleotide sequence: TGTGCCAGCAGTTACCCTAGCGTAAGCACAGATACGCAGTATTTT. It specifies CASSYPSVSTDTQYF.

This clonotype was observed at least ten times. V usage is TRBV7-6 and J usage is TRBJ1-1; D gene ambiguous. CDR3 length: 15 amino acids. Trimming took off 0 bases at V and 5 bases at J, with 13 bases between the two ends. Germline assignment: CDR1 SGHVS and CDR2 FNYEAQ. The CDR3 loop reads CASSLADRTTTEAFF. DNA of the CDR3: TGTGCCAGCAGCTTAGCGGATCGGACGACGACTGAAGCTTTCTTT.

Ten or more counts support this clonotype. The chain uses TRBV6-1 and TRBJ1-2; TRBD1 aligns across 7 bases. The junction had 9 bases not matched to a gene; V was cut back by 6 bases and J by 8 bases. The germline V gene encodes CDR1 MNHNS and CDR2 SASEGT. This CDR3 contains 13 residues. The CDR3: CASRSFDRDGYTF. The CDR3 bases are TGTGCCAGCAGATCGTTTGACAGGGACGGCTACACCTTC.

Remarks on this clonotype: This may be a read error: a much more frequent sequence differs by one nucleotide. This rearrangement joins TRBV6-5 to TRBJ2-3, with 13 bases that match TRBD2. This CDR3 has 22 amino acids. Germline V gene sequence: CDR1 MNHEY, CDR2 SVGAGI. The CDR3 nucleotides are TGTGCCAGCAGTTACCCCAGCCGGACTAGCGGGGGTGTTGGGAGTCGCACAGATACGCAGTGTTTT. As protein: CASSYPSRTSGGVGSRTDTQCF.

The table lists this clonotype with many counts. The rearrangement joins TRBV30 to TRBJ2-7, with 9 bases lining up with TRBD2. The CDR3 loop spans 12 amino acids. Germline loops: CDR1 GTSNPN, CDR2 SVGIG (reference sequence). Unmatched junction bases numbered 0, after V lost 4 bases and J lost 2 bases. The CDR3 sequence is CAWTSGTYEQYF. CDR3 nucleotide sequence: TGTGCCTGGACTAGCGGGACCTACGAGCAGTACTTC. Drawing the rest from reference TRBV30 and TRBJ2-7, the complete variable domain is SQTIHQWPATLVQPVGSPLSLECTVEGTSNPNLYWYRQAAGRGLQLLFYSVGIGQISSEVPQNLSASRPQDRQFILSSKKLLLSDSGFYLCAWTSGTYEQYFGPGTRLTVT.

This clonotype was counted ten times or more. The V and J genes are TRBV20-1 and TRBJ2-3, with D perhaps TRBD2 (5 bases). The V gene's germline CDR1 is DFQATT and CDR2 SNEGSKA (reference sequence). Trimming removed 0 bases from V and 0 bases from J, with 10 bases in between. This CDR3 comprises 15 residues. The CDR3 sequence: CSARDQADSTDTQYF. The CDR3 DNA reads as TGCAGTGCTAGAGATCAAGCGGATAGCACAGATACGCAGTATTTT.

There are a few counts of this clonotype. This chain connects TRBV6-2 or TRBV6-3 to TRBJ2-2; either TRBD1 or TRBD2 may supply D (5 bases each). The length of the CDR3 is 18 residues. The germline V gene encodes CDR1 MNHEY and CDR2 SVGEGT. V was cut by 6 bases and J by 1 base, with 21 bases left in between. CDR3 loop: CASRTLPGTTKNTGELFF. CDR3 nucleotides: TGTGCCAGCAGAACATTACCGGGGACCACAAAGAACACCGGGGAGCTGTTTTTT.

This clonotype was seen repeatedly, ten times or more. The chain couples TRBV3-1 to TRBJ2-2; 9 positions match TRBD2. CDR1 and CDR2 (germline): LGHDT, YNNKEL (reference sequence). The trim removed 2 bases at V and 5 bases at J, leaving 9 bases unmatched. The CDR3 spans 17 residues. CDR3 sequence reads: CASSQRSLAGPTGELFF. In nucleotides, the CDR3 is TGTGCCAGCAGCCAAAGGTCGCTAGCGGGACCGACCGGGGAGCTGTTTTTT.